This T cell receptor beta chain was identified during a study of technical replicates of blood from a handful of donors. CDR3 length: 16 residues. With V trimmed by 4 bases and J by 0 bases, 2 bases remained unmatched. Germline values: CDR1 MNHNS, CDR2 SASEGT. Data came from immunoSEQ multiplex PCR; TCRdb stores just in-frame clones and leaves some out. Here the sample spans approximately 94,000 clones, 90% to 97% being singletons. The sequencing sample was made of T cells isolated from PBMCs. This sequence joins TRBV6-1 and TRBJ2-2; TRBD2 aligns across 10 bases. This TCR derives from a human donor in good health. This CDR3 is CASSGLAGSNTGELFF. DNA of the CDR3: TGTGCCAGCAGTGGACTAGCGGGCTCGAACACCGGGGAGCTGTTTTTT.